The 32 T cell receptor beta chains below come from one sample, sequenced in a study of cytomegalovirus exposure and HLA in healthy donors. Amplification used 60 Vbeta primers and 13 Jbeta primers. Sequenced by immunoSEQ multiplex PCR; TCRdb stores in-frame clones only, minus some. The top ten hold 1.8% of the sample, which has around 120,000 clones, roughly 86% seen once. Sequencing was done on a sample of PBMCs. The receptors stem from a young man in good health and CMV-seronegative.

This sequence joins TRBV2 and TRBJ2-5, with 9 bases that match TRBD2. The germline gives CDR1 SNHLY, CDR2 FYNNEI. This CDR3 spans 16 amino acids. The V gene end was trimmed by 6 bases and the J gene end by 5 bases; junction bases not matched to a gene: 13. CDR3 in amino acids: CASRGIGRGGQETQYF. The CDR3 DNA reads as TGTGCCAGCAGGGGAATTGGGCGGGGGGGCCAGGAGACCCAGTACTTC.

The chain couples TRBV23-1 to TRBJ2-7; 8 nucleotides match TRBD1. TRBV23-1 is flagged as an ORF with uncertain function. The trim removed 5 bases at V and 6 bases at J, leaving 9 bases unmatched. The CDR3 is 14 residues long. The CDR3 sequence is CASSGRDRSGEQYF. In DNA, the CDR3 is TGCGCCAGCAGTGGGCGGGACAGGTCAGGCGAGCAGTACTTC.

The chain recombines TRBV28 with TRBJ1-1; possibly TRBD1 for D (5 bases). CDR3 size: 14 residues. The V end was cut by 5 bases, the J end by 1 base, with 11 bases between. The V gene's germline CDR1 is MDHEN and CDR2 SYDVKM. CDR3 amino acids: CASSDRPTNTEAFF. The CDR3 DNA follows: TGTGCCAGCAGTGACAGACCAACGAACACTGAAGCTTTCTTT.

The chain recombines TRBV5-5 with TRBJ1-1, with 7 bases matching TRBD1. The germline CDR1 and CDR2 sequences are SGHKS and YYEKEE (reference sequence). The CDR3 has 14 residues. V lost 2 bases, J lost 1 base, and 2 bases stayed unmatched. The CDR3 reads CASSFRDRNTEAFF. The DNA of the CDR3 is TGTGCCAGCAGCTTCAGGGACAGGAACACTGAAGCTTTCTTT.

V and J are TRBV7-9 and TRBJ2-7; 9 nucleotides line up with TRBD1. The CDR3 sequence is 15 residues long. Unmatched junction bases numbered 4, after V lost 3 bases and J lost 1 base. CDR1 and CDR2 (germline): SEHNR, FQNEAQ (reference sequence). CDR3 sequence reads: CASSLGQGQSYEQYF. The CDR3, as DNA: TGTGCCAGCAGCTTGGGACAGGGTCAATCCTACGAGCAGTACTTC.

The rearrangement uses TRBV13 and TRBJ1-2; no reliable D call. Trimming took off 6 bases at V and 3 bases at J, with 5 bases between the two ends. CDR1 and CDR2 (germline): PRHDT, FYEKMQ (reference sequence). The CDR3 runs 11 residues. CDR3: CASSSYYGYTF. The CDR3 DNA reads TGTGCCAGCAGTTCCTACTATGGCTACACCTTC.

This clone has more than one count but fewer than ten. This chain uses TRBV19 with TRBJ2-2; 10 bases align to TRBD1. V trimming: 10 bases; J trimming: 3 bases; junction bases outside the gene matches: 5. Germline CDR1 LNHDA, CDR2 SQIVND (reference sequence). The CDR3 covers 14 residues. The CDR3 here is CATGTGEYTGELFF. The CDR3, as DNA: TGTGCCACCGGGACAGGGGAATACACCGGGGAGCTGTTTTTT.

The V and J genes are TRBV9 and TRBJ1-2; possible D gene TRBD1, 6 bases. With 3 bases removed from V and 6 bases from J, the gap between germline ends came to 15 bases. CDR1 and CDR2 (germline): SGDLS, YYNGEE. The CDR3 loop spans 14 amino acids. Here the CDR3 DNA reads TGTGCCAGCAGCGCATCCACAGGGCGTGATGGCTACACCTTC. This translates into CASSASTGRDGYTF.

V usage is TRBV7-9 and J usage is TRBJ1-3; 7 bases line up with TRBD1. In germline, CDR1 is SEHNR, CDR2 FQNEAQ (reference sequence). J lost 0 bases, V lost 5 bases, and 4 bases had no gene match. This CDR3 is built from 15 residues. The DNA of the CDR3 is TGTGCCAGCAGCCAAGGGACAGACTCTGGAAACACCATATATTTT. The encoded protein is CASSQGTDSGNTIYF.

V usage is TRBV2 and J usage is TRBJ2-1; D remains unclear. Per the germline V gene, CDR1 is SNHLY and CDR2 is FYNNEI. There are 15 residues in the CDR3. Trimming pared 5 bases from V and 0 bases from J, leaving 11 bases between. The DNA of the CDR3 is TGTGCCAGCAGTCAGGATTCGAGCTCCTACAATGAGCAGTTCTTC. Protein: CASSQDSSSYNEQFF.

In this sample, this clone turned up once. This chain connects TRBV2 to TRBJ2-5; TRBD1 is a possible D gene (5 bases). The J call is in doubt because the DNA end fits TRBJ2-7 better. The CDR3 contains 11 residues. CDR1 is SNHLY, CDR2 FYNNEI, per germline. The CDR3 protein is CASQQDYEQYF. The CDR3, as DNA: TGTGCCAGCCAACAGGACTACGAGCAGTACTTC.

CDR3 sequence reads: CASSEGLLAGGSYEQYF. The CDR3 nucleotides are TGTGCCAGCAGCGAGGGCCTATTAGCGGGGGGGTCCTACGAGCAGTACTTC. V is TRBV2 and J is TRBJ2-7; 11 nucleotides match TRBD2. The V segment lost 6 bases and the J segment 1 base; nucleotides outside the gene matches: 11. This CDR3 spans 17 amino acids. Germline-derived CDR1 and CDR2 are SNHLY and FYNNEI.

V and J are TRBV10-2 and TRBJ1-2; D uncertain. CDR1 is WSHSY and CDR2 is SAAADI in the germline V gene. The length of the CDR3 is 13 residues. Trimming removed 0 bases at V and 0 bases at J, with 2 bases between. The CDR3 DNA sequence: TGCGCCAGCAGTGAGTCCGCTAACTATGGCTACACCTTC. Translation: CASSESANYGYTF.

The chain uses TRBV5-1 and TRBJ2-7; 7 bases are shared with TRBD1. Trimming cost V 2 bases and J 3 bases; bases outside gene matches: 8. The CDR3 covers 15 residues. Germline loops: CDR1 SGHRS, CDR2 YFSETQ. The CDR3 here is CASSLVTGSNYEQYF. Here the CDR3 DNA reads TGCGCCAGCAGCTTAGTGACAGGGAGCAACTACGAGCAGTACTTC.

The chain is built from TRBV7-8 and TRBJ2-7; tentative D call: TRBD2 (6 bases). Germline V lookup: CDR1 SGHVS, CDR2 FQNEAQ. With 1 base removed from V and 6 bases from J, the gap between germline ends came to 19 bases. The length of the CDR3 is 16 residues. CDR3 in amino acids: CASSLGGDWRVVEQYF. The CDR3 DNA is TGTGCCAGCAGCTTAGGCGGGGACTGGAGGGTAGTCGAGCAGTACTTC. The complete variable domain, with remaining parts taken from reference TRBV7-8 and TRBJ2-7, reads GAGVSQSPRYKVAKRGQDVALRCDPISGHVSLFWYQQALGQGPEFLTYFQNEAQLDKSGLPSDRFFAERPEGSVSTLKIQRTQQEDSAVYLCASSLGGDWRVVEQYFGPGTRLTVT.

This clone showed up just a few times. V usage is TRBV6-6 and J usage is TRBJ1-1, with TRBD1 as a possible D gene (5 bases). This CDR3 has 15 residues. Between the trimmed V and J ends, which lost 0 bases and 5 bases, there was a span of 13 bases. The germline V gene has CDR1 MNHNY and CDR2 SVGAGI (reference sequence). The CDR3 DNA is TGTGCCAGCAGTTACTCCATGGGTGGGACTACTGAAGCTTTCTTT. It encodes CASSYSMGGTTEAFF.

The V and J genes are TRBV19 and TRBJ1-5; D unresolved. Germline V gives CDR1 LNHDA, CDR2 SQIVND (reference sequence). The CDR3 spans 15 residues. Trimming took off 7 bases at V and 2 bases at J, with 15 bases between the two ends. The CDR3 reads CASTPYRGGNQPQHF. CDR3 DNA: TGTGCCAGTACCCCTTACCGGGGAGGCAATCAGCCCCAGCATTTT. Complete variable domain (other parts from reference TRBV19 and TRBJ1-5): DGGITQSPKYLFRKEGQNVTLSCEQNLNHDAMYWYRQDPGQGLRLIYYSQIVNDFQKGDIAEGYSVSREKKESFPLTVTSAQKNPTAFYLCASTPYRGGNQPQHFGDGTRLSIL.

V gene TRBV5-4 combines with J gene TRBJ1-2; maybe TRBD1 (5 bases). The V end lost 0 bases, the J end lost 8 bases, and 17 bases lay between the germline ends. The length of the CDR3 is 15 residues. CDR1 SGHNT and CDR2 YYREEE come from the germline V gene (reference sequence). The CDR3 bases are TGTGCCAGCAGCTTGGGGGACGGGGGTAGGACCGGCTACACCTTC. Translated, it gives CASSLGDGGRTGYTF.

The rearrangement uses TRBV18 and TRBJ2-3; TRBD2 is a possible D gene (6 bases). V was pared by 6 bases and J by 1 base, with 14 bases between. The CDR3 is made up of 15 amino acids. CDR1 and CDR2 (germline): KGHSH, LQKENI. For the CDR3, the DNA is TGTGCCAGCTCCCGGGAGATGGAGGGCACAGATACGCAGTATTTT. This gives the protein CASSREMEGTDTQYF.

This clone occurred a few times. This chain uses TRBV4-2 with TRBJ1-1; TRBD1 aligns across 10 bases. This CDR3 spans 14 amino acids. J lost 10 bases, V lost 2 bases, and 7 bases had no gene match. Looked up from germline, CDR1 is LGHNA and CDR2 is YNFKEQ. Written as DNA, the CDR3 is TGTGCCAGCAGCCAATACCGGGACAGGGGAGTAGCTTTCTTT. Translation gives CASSQYRDRGVAFF.

This clone was observed once. V and J are TRBV4-1 and TRBJ1-1; 7 bases line up with TRBD1. Germline lookup yields CDR1 MGHRA and CDR2 YSYEKL. The CDR3 contains 14 residues. V trimming: 3 bases; J trimming: 0 bases; junction bases outside the gene matches: 1. The CDR3 coding sequence is TGCGCCAGCAGCCAGGGACAGCTGAACACTGAAGCTTTCTTT. Its protein product is CASSQGQLNTEAFF.

The chain employs TRBV28 and TRBJ2-5; D may be TRBD2 (7 bases). CDR3 size: 14 residues. Trimming removed 4 bases from V and 3 bases from J, with 12 bases in between. The germline V gene encodes CDR1 MDHEN and CDR2 SYDVKM. CDR3 nucleotide sequence: TGTGCCAGCAGTTCGGGGGGCAGGGAAGAGACCCAGTACTTC. Translation: CASSSGGREETQYF.

The V gene is TRBV19, the J gene TRBJ1-5; D might be TRBD1 (6 bases). V was pared by 3 bases and J by 0 bases, with 12 bases between. The CDR3 length is 16 residues. CDR1 and CDR2 (germline): LNHDA, SQIVND (reference sequence). DNA of the CDR3: TGTGCCAGTAGTATGGAGACAGGTCATAGCAATCAGCCCCAGCATTTT. It specifies CASSMETGHSNQPQHF.

V gene TRBV9 combines with J gene TRBJ1-1; D not resolved. The ends were cut back, 3 bases at V and 1 base at J, with 13 bases in the middle. This CDR3 region has 15 residues. Germline CDR1 SGDLS, CDR2 YYNGEE. The CDR3 DNA sequence: TGTGCCAGCAGCGGGGGTGAGCGGCAGAACACTGAAGCTTTCTTT. It is translated as CASSGGERQNTEAFF.

The chain joins TRBV6-1 to TRBJ1-1; tentatively, D is TRBD1 (5 bases). Per the germline V gene, CDR1 is MNHNS and CDR2 is SASEGT. V lost 2 bases, J lost 6 bases, and 10 bases lay in between. The CDR3 runs to 13 residues. This CDR3 is CASSEYGDSEAFF. The CDR3 DNA sequence: TGTGCCAGCAGTGAATATGGGGACTCTGAAGCTTTCTTT.

V usage is TRBV5-4 and J usage is TRBJ2-5; TRBD2 matches 8 bases. V lost 4 bases to trimming and J lost 5 bases; unmatched junction nucleotides: 16. Germline V gives CDR1 SGHNT, CDR2 YYREEE (reference sequence). The CDR3 is made up of 17 amino acids. The CDR3 DNA follows: TGTGCCAGCAGCCCAGAAATTTACGGGGGGGCGGGGGAGACCCAGTACTTC. Translated: CASSPEIYGGAGETQYF.

This chain connects TRBV19 to TRBJ1-1; D remains unclear. The germline V gene has CDR1 LNHDA and CDR2 SQIVND (reference sequence). The V gene lost 8 bases and the J gene lost 2 bases, with 15 bases spanning the gap. The CDR3 is made up of 14 amino acids. This CDR3 reads CASSLWSDNTEAFF. In DNA form, the CDR3 reads TGTGCCAGTTCCCTCTGGAGTGATAACACTGAAGCTTTCTTT.

The V call is TRBV9, the J call TRBJ2-7; 8 bases agree with TRBD2. This CDR3 comprises 14 residues. Germline CDR1 reads SGDLS; CDR2 reads YYNGEE. V gave up 0 bases and J gave up 4 bases; unmatched junction bases: 3. The CDR3 DNA reads as TGTGCCAGCAGCGTAGATCCTAGCGGGTACGAGCAGTACTTC. Its translation is CASSVDPSGYEQYF.

The chain links TRBV6-1 to TRBJ1-3; D not resolved. The CDR3 totals 14 residues. With 6 bases removed from V and 0 bases from J, the gap between germline ends came to 9 bases. The germline CDR1 and CDR2 sequences are MNHNS and SASEGT. CDR3 amino acids: CASSPNSSGNTIYF. The CDR3 coding sequence is TGTGCCAGCAGCCCCAATAGCTCTGGAAACACCATATATTTT.

This chain connects TRBV2 to TRBJ2-1; 11 bases map to TRBD2. CDR1 and CDR2 from the germline V gene are SNHLY and FYNNEI. V was pared by 6 bases and J by 7 bases, with 8 bases of the junction left unmatched. The CDR3 is made up of 15 amino acids. The CDR3: CASRDSGGAFNEQFF. The CDR3 DNA is TGTGCCAGCAGGGATAGCGGGGGGGCCTTTAATGAGCAGTTCTTC.

The CDR3 spells CASSQEPGQAVDTEAFF. In nucleotides, the CDR3 is TGCGCCAGCAGCCAAGAGCCTGGACAGGCGGTTGACACTGAAGCTTTCTTT. V usage is TRBV4-1 and J usage is TRBJ1-1; 7 nucleotides match TRBD1. This CDR3 is 17 amino acids long. Germline values: CDR1 MGHRA, CDR2 YSYEKL. Losses at the gene ends were 0 bases for V and 3 bases for J; bases not matched to a gene: 10.

The V and J genes are TRBV11-2 and TRBJ1-1; 8 positions agree with TRBD1. Germline V gene data show CDR1 as SGHAT and CDR2 as FQNNGV. This CDR3 comprises 16 residues. V shed 5 bases, J shed 5 bases, and the junction held 13 bases outside the gene matches. DNA for the CDR3: TGTGCCAGCAGCCAAACGGACAGGGACTTAACTACTGAAGCTTTCTTT. It is translated as CASSQTDRDLTTEAFF.